This T cell receptor (beta chain) emerged from a study of cytomegalovirus exposure and HLA in healthy donors. Regarding the study as a whole: A later analysis found first-cohort TCR clusters tended to co-occur in the 130 or so validation repertoires. Three CMV-associated chains were confirmed in vitro to be specific for CMV antigens. For cytomegalovirus status, the classifier reportedly gave diagnoses with high specificity and sensitivity.

Note on this clone: The antigen remains unidentified.

Clones were read by immunoSEQ multiplex PCR, and TCRdb kept only the in-frame ones, dropping some. The sample yields 150,000 to 200,000 clones, just under 90% seen once. The donors were in the roughly 120-subject validation cohort, distinct from the approximately 700-subject first cohort. The receptor was derived from a man between 18 and 35 years old in good health and CMV-seropositive. The specimen sequenced was PBMCs.

The CDR3 region has the DNA TGTGCCAGCAGCCTGGGACAAGTAGGAGAGACCCAGTACTTC. It translates to CASSLGQVGETQYF. V and J are TRBV7-2 and TRBJ2-5, with D tentatively TRBD1 (6 bases). Trimming shortened V by 5 bases and J by 4 bases, and 14 bases separated the two germline ends. Germline V gene sequence: CDR1 SGHTA, CDR2 FQGNSA. The length of the CDR3 is 14 residues.